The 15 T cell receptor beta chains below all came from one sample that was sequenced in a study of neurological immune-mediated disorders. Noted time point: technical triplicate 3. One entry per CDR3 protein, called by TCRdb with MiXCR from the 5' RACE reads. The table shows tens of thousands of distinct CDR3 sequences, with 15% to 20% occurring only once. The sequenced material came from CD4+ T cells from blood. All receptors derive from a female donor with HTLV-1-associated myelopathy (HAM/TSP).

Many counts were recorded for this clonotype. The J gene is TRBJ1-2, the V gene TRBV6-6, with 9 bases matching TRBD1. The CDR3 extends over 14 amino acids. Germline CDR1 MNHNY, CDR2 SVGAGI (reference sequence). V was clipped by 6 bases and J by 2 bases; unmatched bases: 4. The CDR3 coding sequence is TGTGCCAGCAGGACAGGGGGGCGGAACTATGGCTACACCTTC. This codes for CASRTGGRNYGYTF.

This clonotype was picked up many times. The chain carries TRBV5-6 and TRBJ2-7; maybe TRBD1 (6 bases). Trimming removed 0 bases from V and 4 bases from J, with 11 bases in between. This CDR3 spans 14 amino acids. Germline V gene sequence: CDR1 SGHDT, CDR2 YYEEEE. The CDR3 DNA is TGTGCCAGCAGCTTGGGGCTGGGGGCTTACGAGCAGTACTTC. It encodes CASSLGLGAYEQYF.

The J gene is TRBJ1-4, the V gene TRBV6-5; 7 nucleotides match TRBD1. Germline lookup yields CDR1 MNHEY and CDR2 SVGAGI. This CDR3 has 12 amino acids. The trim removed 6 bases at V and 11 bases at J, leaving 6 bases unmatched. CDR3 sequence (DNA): TGTGCCAGCAGCCGACAGGGTGGCAAACTGTTTTTT. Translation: CASSRQGGKLFF.

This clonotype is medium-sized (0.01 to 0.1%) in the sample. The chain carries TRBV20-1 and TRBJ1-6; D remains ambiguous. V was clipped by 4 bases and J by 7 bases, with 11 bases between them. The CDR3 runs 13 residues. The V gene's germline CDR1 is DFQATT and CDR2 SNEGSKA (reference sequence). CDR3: CSATIGLNSPLHF. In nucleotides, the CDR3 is TGCAGTGCTACGATAGGGCTAAATTCACCCCTCCACTTT.

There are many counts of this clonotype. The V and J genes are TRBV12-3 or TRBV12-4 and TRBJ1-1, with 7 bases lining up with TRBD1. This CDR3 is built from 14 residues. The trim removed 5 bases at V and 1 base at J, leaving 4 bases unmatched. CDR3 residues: CASSNRGRNTEAFF. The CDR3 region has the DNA TGTGCCAGCAGTAACAGGGGACGGAACACTGAAGCTTTCTTT.

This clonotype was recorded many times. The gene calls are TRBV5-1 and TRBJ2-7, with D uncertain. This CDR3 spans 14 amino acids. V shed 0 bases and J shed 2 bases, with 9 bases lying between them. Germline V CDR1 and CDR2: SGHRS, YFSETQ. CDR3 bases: TGCGCCAGCAGCTTGGAACTTGGGGCCTACGAGCAGTACTTC. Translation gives CASSLELGAYEQYF.

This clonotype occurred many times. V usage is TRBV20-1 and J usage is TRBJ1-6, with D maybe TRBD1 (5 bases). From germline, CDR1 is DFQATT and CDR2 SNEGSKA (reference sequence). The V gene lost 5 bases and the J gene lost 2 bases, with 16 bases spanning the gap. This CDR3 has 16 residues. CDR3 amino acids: CSAHTTGLTYNSPLHF. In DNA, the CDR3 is TGCAGTGCTCATACGACGGGACTTACCTATAATTCACCCCTCCACTTT.

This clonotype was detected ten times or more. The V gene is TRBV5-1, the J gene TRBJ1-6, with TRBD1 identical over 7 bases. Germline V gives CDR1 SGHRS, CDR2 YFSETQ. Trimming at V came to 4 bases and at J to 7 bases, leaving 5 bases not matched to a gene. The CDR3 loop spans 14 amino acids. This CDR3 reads CASSPGQENSPLHF. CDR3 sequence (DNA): TGCGCCAGCAGCCCCGGACAGGAAAATTCACCCCTCCACTTT.

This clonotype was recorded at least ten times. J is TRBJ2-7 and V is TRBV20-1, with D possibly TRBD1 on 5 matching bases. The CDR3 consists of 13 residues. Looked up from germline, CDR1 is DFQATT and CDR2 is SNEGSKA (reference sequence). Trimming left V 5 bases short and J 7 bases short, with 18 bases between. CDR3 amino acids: CSAAISVGREQYF. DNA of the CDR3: TGCAGTGCTGCGATCAGCGTGGGGCGGGAGCAGTACTTC.

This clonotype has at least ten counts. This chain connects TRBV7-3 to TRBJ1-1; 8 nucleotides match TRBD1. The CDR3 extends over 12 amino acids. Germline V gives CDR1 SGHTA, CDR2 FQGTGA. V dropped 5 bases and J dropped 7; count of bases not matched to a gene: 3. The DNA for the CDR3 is TGTGCCAGCAGCCAACAGGGGGGTGAAGCTTTCTTT. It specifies CASSQQGGEAFF. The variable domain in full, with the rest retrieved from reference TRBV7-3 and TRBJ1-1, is GAGVSQTPSNKVTEKGKYVELRCDPISGHTALYWYRQSLGQGPEFLIYFQGTGAADDSGLPNDRFFAVRPEGSVSTLKIQRTERGDSAVYLCASSQQGGEAFFGQGTRLTVV.

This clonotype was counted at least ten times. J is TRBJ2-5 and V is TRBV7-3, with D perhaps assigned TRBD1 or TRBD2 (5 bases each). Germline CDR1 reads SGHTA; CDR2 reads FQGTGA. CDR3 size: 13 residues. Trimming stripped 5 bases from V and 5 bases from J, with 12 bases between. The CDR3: CASSRDPEETQYF. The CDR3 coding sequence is TGTGCCAGCAGCCGGGACCCCGAGGAGACCCAGTACTTC.

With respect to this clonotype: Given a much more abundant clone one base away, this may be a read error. The CDR3 sequence: CASSLGRTTYTQYF. CDR3 bases: TGTGCCAGCAGCTTAGGCAGAACCACATATACGCAGTATTTT. This chain uses TRBV7-8 with TRBJ2-3; D is uncertain. In germline, CDR1 is SGHVS, CDR2 FQNEAQ. The length of the CDR3 is 14 residues.

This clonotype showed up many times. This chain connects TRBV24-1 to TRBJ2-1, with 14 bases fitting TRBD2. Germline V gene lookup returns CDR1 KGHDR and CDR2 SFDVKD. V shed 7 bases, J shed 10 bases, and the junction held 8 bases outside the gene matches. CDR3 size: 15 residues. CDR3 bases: TGTGCCACCAGCAATACGGGACTAGCGGGAGAAGAGCAGTTCTTC. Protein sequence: CATSNTGLAGEEQFF.

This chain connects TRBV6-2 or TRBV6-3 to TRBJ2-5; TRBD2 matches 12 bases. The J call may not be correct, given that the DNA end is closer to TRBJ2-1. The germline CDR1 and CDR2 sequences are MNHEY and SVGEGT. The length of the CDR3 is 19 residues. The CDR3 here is CASSPGLLAGGLGHNEQFF. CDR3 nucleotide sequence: TGTGCCAGCAGTCCCGGCTTGCTAGCGGGGGGGCTGGGGCACAATGAGCAGTTCTTC.

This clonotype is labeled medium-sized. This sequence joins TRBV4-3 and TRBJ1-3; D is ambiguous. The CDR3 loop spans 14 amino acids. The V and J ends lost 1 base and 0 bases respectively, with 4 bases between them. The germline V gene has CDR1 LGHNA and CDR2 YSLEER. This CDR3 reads CASSQGHSGNTIYF. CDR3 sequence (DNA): TGCGCCAGCAGCCAAGGACACTCTGGAAACACCATATATTTT.